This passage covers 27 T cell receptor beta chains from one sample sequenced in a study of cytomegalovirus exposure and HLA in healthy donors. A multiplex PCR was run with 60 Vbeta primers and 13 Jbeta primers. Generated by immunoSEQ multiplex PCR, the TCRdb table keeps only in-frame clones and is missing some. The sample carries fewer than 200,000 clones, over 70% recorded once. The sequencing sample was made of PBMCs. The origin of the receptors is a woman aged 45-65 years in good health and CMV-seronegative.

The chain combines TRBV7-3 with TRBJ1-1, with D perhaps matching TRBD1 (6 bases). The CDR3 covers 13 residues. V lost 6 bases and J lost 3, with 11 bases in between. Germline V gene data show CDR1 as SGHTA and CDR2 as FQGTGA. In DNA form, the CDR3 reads TGTGCCAGCAGTCAGGGGTTGGACACTGAAGCTTTCTTT. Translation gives CASSQGLDTEAFF.

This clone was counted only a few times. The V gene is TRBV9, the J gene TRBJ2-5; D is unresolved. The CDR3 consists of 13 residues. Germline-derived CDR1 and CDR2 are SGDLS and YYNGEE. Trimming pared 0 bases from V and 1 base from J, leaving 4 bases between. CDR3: CASSVAPQETQYF. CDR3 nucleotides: TGTGCCAGCAGCGTAGCTCCCCAAGAGACCCAGTACTTC.

The CDR3 sequence is CASSRKWDTGTSTYEQYF. In DNA form, the CDR3 reads TGCGCCAGCAGCCGAAAGTGGGATACAGGGACGAGTACCTACGAGCAGTACTTC. The chain uses TRBV4-3 and TRBJ2-7; TRBD1 might be the D (6 bases). V lost 4 bases, J lost 2 bases, and 24 bases lay in between. Germline-derived CDR1 and CDR2 are LGHNA and YSLEER. This CDR3 comprises 18 residues.

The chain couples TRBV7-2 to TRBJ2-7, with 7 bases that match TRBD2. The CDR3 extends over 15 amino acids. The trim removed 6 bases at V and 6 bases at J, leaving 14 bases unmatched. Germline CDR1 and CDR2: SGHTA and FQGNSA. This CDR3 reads CASRQSSGLPLEQYF. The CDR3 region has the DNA TGTGCCAGCAGGCAATCTAGCGGCCTCCCCCTCGAGCAGTACTTC.

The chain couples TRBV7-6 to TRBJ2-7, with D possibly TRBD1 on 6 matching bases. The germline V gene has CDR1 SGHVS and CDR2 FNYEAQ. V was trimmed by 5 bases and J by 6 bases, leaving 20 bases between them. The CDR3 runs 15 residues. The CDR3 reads CASSRRTARSTEQYF. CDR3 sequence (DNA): TGTGCCAGCAGCCGTCGGACAGCCCGTTCTACCGAGCAGTACTTC.

The CDR3 spells CASSWTLRETQYF. In nucleotides, the CDR3 is TGTGCCAGCAGTTGGACTCTTCGTGAGACCCAGTACTTC. This rearrangement joins TRBV27 to TRBJ2-5; the D gene is possibly TRBD2 (5 bases). Germline V CDR1 and CDR2: MNHEY, SMNVEV (reference sequence). This CDR3 comprises 13 residues. V lost 4 bases to trimming and J lost 5 bases, with 11 bases between them.

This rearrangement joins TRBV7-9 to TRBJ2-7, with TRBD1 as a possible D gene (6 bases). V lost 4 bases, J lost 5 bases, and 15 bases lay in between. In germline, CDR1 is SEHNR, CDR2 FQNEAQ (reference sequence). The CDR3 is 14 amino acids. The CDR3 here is CASSSRGLVNEQYF. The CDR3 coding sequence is TGTGCCAGCAGCTCCAGGGGTCTGGTTAACGAGCAGTACTTC.

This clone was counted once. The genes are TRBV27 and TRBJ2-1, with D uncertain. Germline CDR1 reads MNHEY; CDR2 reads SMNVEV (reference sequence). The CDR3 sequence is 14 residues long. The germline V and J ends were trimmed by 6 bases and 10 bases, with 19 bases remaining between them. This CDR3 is CASSPRPTLSEQFF. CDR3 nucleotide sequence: TGTGCCAGCAGCCCTAGACCGACTCTGTCGGAGCAGTTCTTC.

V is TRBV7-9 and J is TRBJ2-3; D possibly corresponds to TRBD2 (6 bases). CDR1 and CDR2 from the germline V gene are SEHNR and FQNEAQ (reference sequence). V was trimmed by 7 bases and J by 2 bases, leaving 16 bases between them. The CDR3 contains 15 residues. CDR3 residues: CASTRGWDDTDTQYF. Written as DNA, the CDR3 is TGTGCCAGCACTCGGGGGTGGGACGACACAGATACGCAGTATTTT.

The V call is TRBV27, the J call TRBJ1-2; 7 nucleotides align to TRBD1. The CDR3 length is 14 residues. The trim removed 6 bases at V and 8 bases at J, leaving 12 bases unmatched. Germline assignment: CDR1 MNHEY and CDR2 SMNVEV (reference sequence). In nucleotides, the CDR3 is TGTGCCAGCAGAGAACCGAACAGGGGCGCGGGCTACACCTTC. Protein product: CASREPNRGAGYTF.

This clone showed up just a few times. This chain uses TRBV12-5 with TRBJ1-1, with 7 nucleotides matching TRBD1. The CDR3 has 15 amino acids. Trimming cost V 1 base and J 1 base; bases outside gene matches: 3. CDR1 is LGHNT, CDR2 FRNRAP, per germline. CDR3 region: CASGLGQGGNTEAFF. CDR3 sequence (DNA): TGTGCTAGTGGTTTGGGACAGGGTGGGAACACTGAAGCTTTCTTT.

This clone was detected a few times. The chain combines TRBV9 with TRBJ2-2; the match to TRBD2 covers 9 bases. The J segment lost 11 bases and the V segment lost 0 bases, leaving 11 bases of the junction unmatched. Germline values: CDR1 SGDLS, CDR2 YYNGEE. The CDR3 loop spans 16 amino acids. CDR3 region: CASSVARTRGGAELFF. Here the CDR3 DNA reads TGTGCCAGCAGCGTAGCCCGGACTCGCGGGGGGGCCGAGCTGTTTTTT.

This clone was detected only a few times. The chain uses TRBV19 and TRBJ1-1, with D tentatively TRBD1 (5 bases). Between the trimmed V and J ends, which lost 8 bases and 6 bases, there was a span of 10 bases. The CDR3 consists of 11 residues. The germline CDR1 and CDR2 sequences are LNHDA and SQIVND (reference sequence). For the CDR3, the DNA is TGTGCCAGTCGGTGGGGGGCTGAAGCTTTCTTT. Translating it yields CASRWGAEAFF.

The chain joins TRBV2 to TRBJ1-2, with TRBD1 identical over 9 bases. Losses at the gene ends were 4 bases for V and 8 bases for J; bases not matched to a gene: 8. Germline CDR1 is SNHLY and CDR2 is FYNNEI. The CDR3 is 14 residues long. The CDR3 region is CASSGETGGYGYTF. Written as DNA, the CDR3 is TGTGCCAGCAGTGGGGAAACAGGGGGCTACGGCTACACCTTC.

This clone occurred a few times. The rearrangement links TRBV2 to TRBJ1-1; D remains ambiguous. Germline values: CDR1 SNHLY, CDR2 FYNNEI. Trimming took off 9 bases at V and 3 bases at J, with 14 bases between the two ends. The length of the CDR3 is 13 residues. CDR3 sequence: CASVDIPHTEAFF. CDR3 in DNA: TGTGCCAGTGTCGACATCCCCCACACTGAAGCTTTCTTT.

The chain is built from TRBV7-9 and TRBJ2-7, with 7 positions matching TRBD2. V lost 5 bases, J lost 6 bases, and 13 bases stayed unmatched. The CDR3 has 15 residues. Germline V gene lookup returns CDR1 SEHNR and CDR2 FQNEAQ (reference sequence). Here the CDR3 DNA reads TGTGCCAGCAGCCCACCCGGGACTACTTTACGCGAGCAGTACTTC. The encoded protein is CASSPPGTTLREQYF.

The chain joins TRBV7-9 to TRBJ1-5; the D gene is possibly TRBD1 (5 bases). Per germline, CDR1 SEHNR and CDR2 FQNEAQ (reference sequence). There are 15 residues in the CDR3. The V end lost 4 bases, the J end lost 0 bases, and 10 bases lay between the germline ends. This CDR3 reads CASSSTENSNQPQHF. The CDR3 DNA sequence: TGTGCCAGCAGCTCGACAGAGAATAGCAATCAGCCCCAGCATTTT.

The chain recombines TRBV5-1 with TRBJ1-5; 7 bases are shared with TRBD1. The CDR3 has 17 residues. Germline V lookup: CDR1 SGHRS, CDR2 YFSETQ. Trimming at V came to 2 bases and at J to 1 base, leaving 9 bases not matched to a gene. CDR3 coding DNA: TGCGCCAGCAGCTTCGAATTGGGACAGCCCAGCAATCAGCCCCAGCATTTT. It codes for CASSFELGQPSNQPQHF.

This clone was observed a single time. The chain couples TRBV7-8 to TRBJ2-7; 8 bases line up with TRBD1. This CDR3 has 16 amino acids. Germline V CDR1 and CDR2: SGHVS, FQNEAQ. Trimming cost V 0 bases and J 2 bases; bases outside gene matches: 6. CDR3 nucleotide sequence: TGTGCCAGCAGCTTAGCCTCCAGGGGGCGACCCTACGAGCAGTACTTC. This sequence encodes CASSLASRGRPYEQYF.

The CDR3 nucleotides read TGTGCCAGCAGCGTAGGATTTGACAGGGCGAGAAAAGAGACCCAGTACTTC. Protein: CASSVGFDRARKETQYF. The genes are TRBV9 and TRBJ2-5; 7 bases map to TRBD1. The V and J ends lost 0 bases and 3 bases, in that order; junction bases with no gene match: 11. The CDR3 is 17 residues long. Germline V gene lookup returns CDR1 SGDLS and CDR2 YYNGEE. Combining the CDR3 with reference TRBV9 and TRBJ2-5 gives the whole variable domain DSGVTQTPKHLITATGQRVTLRCSPRSGDLSVYWYQQSLDQGLQFLIQYYNGEERAKGNILERFSAQQFPDLHSELNLSSLELGDSALYFCASSVGFDRARKETQYFGPGTRLLVL.

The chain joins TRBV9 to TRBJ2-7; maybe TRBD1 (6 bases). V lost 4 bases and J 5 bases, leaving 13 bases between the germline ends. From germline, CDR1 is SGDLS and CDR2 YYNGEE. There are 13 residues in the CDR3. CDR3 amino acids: CASSLQGSHEQYF. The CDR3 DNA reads TGTGCCAGCAGCCTACAGGGTTCCCACGAGCAGTACTTC.

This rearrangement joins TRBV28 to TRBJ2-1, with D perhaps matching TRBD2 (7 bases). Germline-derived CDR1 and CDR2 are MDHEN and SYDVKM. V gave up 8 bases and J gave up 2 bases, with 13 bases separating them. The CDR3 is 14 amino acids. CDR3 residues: CASYPGGPYNEQFF. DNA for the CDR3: TGTGCCAGCTACCCGGGGGGCCCCTACAATGAGCAGTTCTTC.

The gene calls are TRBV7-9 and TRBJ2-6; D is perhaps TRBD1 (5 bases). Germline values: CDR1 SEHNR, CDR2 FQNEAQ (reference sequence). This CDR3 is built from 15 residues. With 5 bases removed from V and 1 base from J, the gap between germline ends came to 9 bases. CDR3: CASSPGLSGANVLTF. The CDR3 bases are TGTGCCAGCAGCCCAGGGTTATCTGGGGCCAACGTCCTGACTTTC.

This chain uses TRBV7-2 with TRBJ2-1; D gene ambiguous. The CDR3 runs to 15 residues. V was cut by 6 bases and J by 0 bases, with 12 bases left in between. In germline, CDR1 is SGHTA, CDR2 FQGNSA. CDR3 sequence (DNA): TGTGCCAGCAGTCTTACTGCTAGCTCCTACAATGAGCAGTTCTTC. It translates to CASSLTASSYNEQFF.

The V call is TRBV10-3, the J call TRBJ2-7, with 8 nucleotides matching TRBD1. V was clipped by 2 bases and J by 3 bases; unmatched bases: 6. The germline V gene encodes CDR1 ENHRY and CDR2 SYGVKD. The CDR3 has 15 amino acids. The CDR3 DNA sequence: TGTGCCATCAGTGAGCCAAGGACAGGGTTCTACGAGCAGTACTTC. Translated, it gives CAISEPRTGFYEQYF.

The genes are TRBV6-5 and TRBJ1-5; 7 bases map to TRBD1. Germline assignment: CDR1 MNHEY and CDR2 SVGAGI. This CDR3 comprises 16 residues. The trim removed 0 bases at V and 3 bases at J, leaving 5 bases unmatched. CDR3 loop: CASSYSSQGVNQPQHF. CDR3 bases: TGTGCCAGCAGTTACTCGAGCCAGGGGGTCAATCAGCCCCAGCATTTT.

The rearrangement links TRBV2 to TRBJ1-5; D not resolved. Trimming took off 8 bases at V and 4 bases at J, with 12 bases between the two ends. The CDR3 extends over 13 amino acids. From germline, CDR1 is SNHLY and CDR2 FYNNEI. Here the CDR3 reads CASGLGDNQPQHF. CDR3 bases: TGTGCCAGCGGCTTGGGAGATAATCAGCCCCAGCATTTT.